This TCR beta chain was identified in a study of cytomegalovirus exposure and HLA in healthy donors. With 60 Vbeta and 13 Jbeta primers, the PCR was carried out. Sequencing used immunoSEQ multiplex PCR; TCRdb keeps in-frame clones, though not all of them. This table has tens of thousands of clones, 70% to 80% appearing once. The sequenced sample was PBMCs. The receptor was derived from a woman aged 45-65 years in good health and CMV-seropositive.

This CDR3 reads CASSNRQGSSETQYF. CDR3 DNA sequence: TGTGCCAGTAGTAACCGACAGGGTTCGTCAGAGACCCAGTACTTC. This sequence joins TRBV19 and TRBJ2-5; TRBD1 matches at 7 bases. This CDR3 region has 15 residues. The V and J ends lost 4 bases and 4 bases, in that order; junction bases with no gene match: 9. Germline CDR1 is LNHDA and CDR2 is SQIVND (reference sequence). Full variable domain (outside the CDR3, taken from reference TRBV19 and TRBJ2-5): DGGITQSPKYLFRKEGQNVTLSCEQNLNHDAMYWYRQDPGQGLRLIYYSQIVNDFQKGDIAEGYSVSREKKESFPLTVTSAQKNPTAFYLCASSNRQGSSETQYFGPGTRLLVL.